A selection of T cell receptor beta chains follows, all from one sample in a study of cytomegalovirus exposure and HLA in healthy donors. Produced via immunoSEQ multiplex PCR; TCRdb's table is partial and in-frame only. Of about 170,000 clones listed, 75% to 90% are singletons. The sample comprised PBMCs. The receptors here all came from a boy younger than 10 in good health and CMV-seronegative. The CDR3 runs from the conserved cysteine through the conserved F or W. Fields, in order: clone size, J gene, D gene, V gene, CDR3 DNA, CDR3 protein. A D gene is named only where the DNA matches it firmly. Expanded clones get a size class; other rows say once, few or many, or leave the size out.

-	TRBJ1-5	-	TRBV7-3	TGTGCCAGCAGCTTAAACCCTTTTAAGGGGAGCAATCAGCCCCAGCATTTT	CASSLNPFKGSNQPQHF
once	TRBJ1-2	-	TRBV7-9	TGTGCCAGCAGCTTAGTCGGAGGCTATGGCTACACCTTC	CASSLVGGYGYTF
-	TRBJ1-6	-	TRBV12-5	TGTGCTAGTGGTTTGGGGCCTAATTCACCCCTCCACTTT	CASGLGPNSPLHF
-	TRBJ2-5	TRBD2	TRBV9	TGTGCCAGCAGCGTGACCGGGACTATCCAAGAGACCCAGTACTTC	CASSVTGTIQETQYF
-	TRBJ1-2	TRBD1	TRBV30	TGTGCCTGGAGTAGACAGGGGAATATTGGCTATGGCTACACCTTC	CAWSRQGNIGYGYTF
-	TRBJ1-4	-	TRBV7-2	TGTGCCAGCAGCAAACAGGGTGTCGGGACTAATGAAAAACTGTTTTTT	CASSKQGVGTNEKLFF
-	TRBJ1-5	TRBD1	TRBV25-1	TGTGCCAGCAGTGAATGGGACAGGGACGGTCAGCCCCAGCATTTT	CASSEWDRDGQPQHF
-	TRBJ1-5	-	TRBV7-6	TGTGCCAGCAGCTTATTAGAGGGAGGGCCCCAGCATTTT	CASSLLEGGPQHF
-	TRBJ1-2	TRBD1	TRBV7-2	TGTGCCAGCAGCTTAACAGGGGGTACCGTTGGCTACACCTTC	CASSLTGGTVGYTF
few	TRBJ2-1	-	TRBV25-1	TGTGCCAGCAGTGTAGGTGACAGCTACTACAATGAGCAGTTCTTC	CASSVGDSYYNEQFF
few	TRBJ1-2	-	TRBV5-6	TGTGCCAGCAGCCAACAGGGAATGGGTGGCTACACCTTC	CASSQQGMGGYTF
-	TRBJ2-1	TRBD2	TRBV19	TGTGCCAGTGGGGTCCAGGCATCTAGCGGGAGGGCCGAGCAGTTCTTC	CASGVQASSGRAEQFF
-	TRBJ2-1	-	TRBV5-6	TGTGCCAGCAGCTTAGAGGGACCCACAGGGTACAATGAGCAGTTCTTC	CASSLEGPTGYNEQFF
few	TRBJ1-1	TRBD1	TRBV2	TGTGCCAGCGCCAAGACAGGGGGGGGGAACACTGAAGCTTTCTTT	CASAKTGGGNTEAFF
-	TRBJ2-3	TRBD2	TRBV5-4	TGTGCCAGCAGCCCCGGGACTAGGCCCACAGATACGCAGTATTTT	CASSPGTRPTDTQYF
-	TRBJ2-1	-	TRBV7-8	TGTGCCAGCAGCTTAGCGGGGGGGACAAACAATGAGCAGTTCTTC	CASSLAGGTNNEQFF
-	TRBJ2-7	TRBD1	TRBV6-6	TGTGCCAGCACCGGGACAGGGACCTACGAGCAATACTTC	CASTGTGTYEQYF
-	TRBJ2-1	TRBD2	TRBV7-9	TGTGCCAGCAGCCCACTAGTGGGGCGGGGGGGTTACAATGAGCAGTTCTTC	CASSPLVGRGGYNEQFF
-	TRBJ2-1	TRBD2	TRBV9	TGTGCCAGCAGCCTGAGCGGGGAGAACAATGAGCAGTTCTTC	CASSLSGENNEQFF
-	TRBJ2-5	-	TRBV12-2	TGTGCAAGTCGCTTAGTTAGCGGTTACCAAGAGACCCAGTACTTC	CASRLVSGYQETQYF
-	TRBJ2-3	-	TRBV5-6	TGTGCCAGCAGCTTGGTTCTAGGGGGCACAGATACGCAGTATTTT	CASSLVLGGTDTQYF
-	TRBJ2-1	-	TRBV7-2	TGTGCCAGCCACCCTTCCCCTAAATGGACTCATTCCTACAATGAGCAGTTCTTC	CASHPSPKWTHSYNEQFF
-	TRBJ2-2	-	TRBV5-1	TGCGCCAGCAGCTTGGCAGGGGACCTCGACACCGGGGAGCTGTTTTTT	CASSLAGDLDTGELFF
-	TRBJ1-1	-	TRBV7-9	TGTGCCAGCAGCTTAGCTCTAGTGAACACTGAAGCTTTCTTT	CASSLALVNTEAFF
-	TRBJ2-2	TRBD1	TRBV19	TGTGCCAGTAGTATTGGGACAGGGTTCACCGGGGAGCTGTTTTTT	CASSIGTGFTGELFF
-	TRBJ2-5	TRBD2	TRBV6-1	TGTGCCAGCAGTGACACGGGGGGGATAGAGACCCAGTACTTC	CASSDTGGIETQYF
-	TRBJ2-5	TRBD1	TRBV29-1	TGCAGCGTTGAGGACAGGACCGCTATGGAGACCCAGTACTTC	CSVEDRTAMETQYF
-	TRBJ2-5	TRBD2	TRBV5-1	TGCGCCAGCTCGGGGGGCGGGGGGTTTGGACAAGAGACCCAGTACTTC	CASSGGGGFGQETQYF
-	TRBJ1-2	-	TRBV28	TGTGCCAGCAGTTCCGGGACAAAACCTTATGGCTACACCTTC	CASSSGTKPYGYTF
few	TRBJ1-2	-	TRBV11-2	TGTGCCAGCAGCCCCACCGAGTCTTATGGCTACACCTTC	CASSPTESYGYTF
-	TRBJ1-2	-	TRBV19	TGTGCCAGTAGTCCCCAGGGAGGACCGGGTCTTGGCTACACCTTC	CASSPQGGPGLGYTF
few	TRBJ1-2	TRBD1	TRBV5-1	TGCGCCAGCAGCCCGAAGAGCTACAGGGGGATTAAGGACTATGGCTACACCTTC	CASSPKSYRGIKDYGYTF
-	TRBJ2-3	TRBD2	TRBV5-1	TGCGCCAGCAGCTCTAGACTAGCGGGGGGGAGAGATACGCAGTATTTT	CASSSRLAGGRDTQYF
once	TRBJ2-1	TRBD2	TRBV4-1	TGCGCCAGCAGCCAAGATGAGGTAGCGGGTGGGAATTACAATGAGCAGTTCTTC	CASSQDEVAGGNYNEQFF
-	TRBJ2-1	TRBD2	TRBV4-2	TGTGCCAGCAGCCCTCGACTAGCGGGAGAGAAAAATGAGCAGTTCTTC	CASSPRLAGEKNEQFF